Below, 9 T cell receptor beta chains from the same sample are listed, as sequenced in a study of cytomegalovirus exposure and HLA in healthy donors. Primers for the PCR totalled 60 Vbeta and 13 Jbeta. Profiling relied on immunoSEQ multiplex PCR, and the TCRdb table lists in-frame clones only, not all of them. The table records roughly 52,000 clones, around 82% of them present only once. Sequencing was done on a sample of PBMCs. Source of these receptors: a female donor in good health and CMV-seronegative.

This clone was counted a single time. The V gene is TRBV9, the J gene TRBJ1-2; 8 bases are a match to TRBD1. The CDR3 sequence is 18 residues long. Germline V gives CDR1 SGDLS, CDR2 YYNGEE. J gave up 2 bases and V 0 bases, and 12 bases lay outside the gene matches. The CDR3 DNA reads TGTGCCAGCAGCGTAGGAGGGACAGGCGACCCTCTAAACTATGGCTACACCTTC. It specifies CASSVGGTGDPLNYGYTF.

This chain joins TRBV5-8 and TRBJ1-5; possible D gene TRBD1, 6 bases. CDR3 length: 14 amino acids. Between the trimmed V and J ends, which lost 5 bases and 1 base, there was a span of 10 bases. Germline CDR1 is SGHTS and CDR2 is YDEGEE. The CDR3 DNA is TGTGCCAGCAGGGACCAGGGGAGCAATCAGCCCCAGCATTTT. It translates to CASRDQGSNQPQHF.

This clone was observed a single time. This sequence joins TRBV7-3 and TRBJ1-5; perhaps TRBD1 as D (5 bases). Trimming stripped 2 bases from V and 4 bases from J, with 6 bases between. Germline values: CDR1 SGHTA, CDR2 FQGTGA. The CDR3 has 13 residues. The chain's CDR3 is CASSLDRNQPQHF. Written as DNA, the CDR3 is TGTGCCAGCAGCTTAGACAGAAATCAGCCCCAGCATTTT.

This rearrangement joins TRBV2 to TRBJ2-5; 9 bases are a match to TRBD1. The J call may be incorrect, as the DNA end agrees better with TRBJ2-7. Germline CDR1 SNHLY, CDR2 FYNNEI. The CDR3 sequence is 15 residues long. CDR3 protein: CASSGQGVMSYEQYF. CDR3 nucleotides: TGTGCCAGCAGTGGACAGGGGGTTATGTCCTACGAGCAGTACTTC.

The chain joins TRBV2 to TRBJ2-1; TRBD2 might be the D (5 bases). V gave up 7 bases and J gave up 10 bases, with 20 bases separating them. This CDR3 has 14 amino acids. Germline values: CDR1 SNHLY, CDR2 FYNNEI. The CDR3 sequence: CASILLPGFQEQFF. In DNA form, the CDR3 reads TGTGCCAGCATTTTACTTCCGGGGTTCCAAGAGCAGTTCTTC.

The table lists this clone with a few counts. The J gene is TRBJ1-2, the V gene TRBV27; tentative D call: TRBD1 (6 bases). Germline CDR1 MNHEY, CDR2 SMNVEV (reference sequence). This CDR3 has 15 amino acids. Trimming left V 5 bases short and J 3 bases short, with 16 bases between. The CDR3 DNA reads TGTGCCAGCAGTGGGGGAGGGGGAGGTGACTATGGCTACACCTTC. This codes for CASSGGGGGDYGYTF.

The chain is built from TRBV7-9 and TRBJ2-6; D not certain. The germline V gene has CDR1 SEHNR and CDR2 FQNEAQ (reference sequence). The V and J ends lost 2 bases and 3 bases respectively, with 17 bases between them. This CDR3 is 18 amino acids long. CDR3 bases: TGTGCCAGCAGCTTAAAGTCACACCGTCTCGATGGGGCCAACGTCCTGACTTTC. Amino acid sequence: CASSLKSHRLDGANVLTF.

The V call is TRBV7-8, the J call TRBJ2-2, with 7 positions matching TRBD2. CDR1 is SGHVS and CDR2 is FQNEAQ in the germline V gene. The CDR3 spans 14 residues. The V and J ends lost 5 bases and 6 bases, in that order; junction bases with no gene match: 6. The CDR3 sequence: CASSMTRGAGELFF. DNA for the CDR3: TGTGCCAGCAGCATGACTCGGGGGGCCGGGGAGCTGTTTTTT. The entire variable domain, with the rest obtained from reference TRBV7-8 and TRBJ2-2, is as follows: GAGVSQSPRYKVAKRGQDVALRCDPISGHVSLFWYQQALGQGPEFLTYFQNEAQLDKSGLPSDRFFAERPEGSVSTLKIQRTQQEDSAVYLCASSMTRGAGELFFGEGSRLTVL.

A few counts support this clone. The chain carries TRBV6-1 and TRBJ2-1; 7 nucleotides match TRBD1. The CDR3 runs to 13 residues. Germline loops: CDR1 MNHNS, CDR2 SASEGT. The V gene end was trimmed by 10 bases and the J gene end by 4 bases; junction bases not matched to a gene: 7. CDR3: CATSGTDYNEQFF. Written as DNA, the CDR3 is TGTGCCACCTCCGGGACAGATTACAATGAGCAGTTCTTC.